The subject of this entry is one TCR beta chain. The target antigen is unknown. Generated by immunoSEQ multiplex PCR, the TCRdb table keeps only in-frame clones and is missing some. The repertoire has 80,000 to 100,000 clones, 92% of them found once; the top ten carry around 0.17%. This CDR3 region has 15 residues. Germline V gene sequence: CDR1 SGDLS, CDR2 YYNGEE. The ends lost 1 base at V and 1 base at J; junction bases unmatched: 3. This sample is part of a study of graft-versus-host responses after intestinal transplantation. Study at large: Recipients got multivisceral, liver-intestinal, or isolated intestinal transplants. Each patient got anti-thymocyte globulin induction, then tacrolimus and steroids for around 3 years.

Whole-study findings and limits: GvH clones appeared in recipient marrow, some first in ileum or blood.

The sample consisted of unstimulated CD4+ T cells sorted from spleen or lymph node cells, taken before intestinal transplant. This TCR was recovered from a human donor who received an intestinal transplant. This rearrangement joins TRBV9 to TRBJ2-3; 7 bases align to TRBD2. CDR3 bases: TGTGCCAGCAGCGTACAGCTAGCGGGCACAGATACGCAGTATTTT. It encodes CASSVQLAGTDTQYF.